These T cell receptor beta chains were read from a single sample in a study of T cell responses to AZD1222 COVID-19 vaccine. The method was immunoSEQ multiplex PCR; TCRdb's version includes in-frame clones alone and lacks a portion of them. This sample has some 130,000 clones, with approximately 93% found just once. The specimen comprised peripheral blood, sampled on day 0 of AZD1222 vaccination. The source of these receptors is an adult in good health. CDR3s include the opening cysteine and the closing phenylalanine or tryptophan. A D gene is named only where the DNA matches it firmly. For some rows the clone size is stated as once, few or many, or as a class when expanded; others skip it.

CASSFGQSNSPLHF | TGTGCCAGCAGCTTTGGTCAGTCGAATTCACCCCTCCACTTT | NA | once | TRBJ1-6 | TRBV7-9
CASSTRARSSYNEQFF | TGTGCCAGCAGCACTCGAGCACGTAGCTCCTACAATGAGCAGTTCTTC | NA | NA | TRBJ2-1 | TRBV7-8
CAWTSGRRYNEQFF | TGTGCCTGGACTAGCGGGAGGCGGTACAATGAGCAGTTCTTC | TRBD2 | NA | TRBJ2-1 | TRBV30
CASSLDGSNRELFF | TGTGCCAGCAGCTTAGATGGGTCGAATAGGGAGCTGTTTTTT | NA | NA | TRBJ2-2 | TRBV7-9
CASSLRPGQGLNYGYTF | TGTGCCAGCAGTTTACGCCCCGGACAGGGCTTGAACTATGGCTACACCTTC | TRBD1 | NA | TRBJ1-2 | TRBV28
CASSTPAGAGSEAFF | TGTGCCAGCAGTACTCCCGCGGGCGCTGGATCTGAAGCTTTCTTT | NA | NA | TRBJ1-1 | TRBV6-2/TRBV6-3
CASRGQTYEQYF | TGTGCCAGCAGGGGACAGACCTACGAGCAGTACTTC | TRBD1 | NA | TRBJ2-7 | TRBV2
CASSPRGSGAYNEQFF | TGTGCCAGCAGCCCTCGAGGTAGCGGGGCATACAATGAGCAGTTCTTC | TRBD2 | NA | TRBJ2-1 | TRBV9
CASSSPLPEQYF | TGTGCCAGCAGTTCCCCCCTTCCGGAGCAGTACTTC | NA | few | TRBJ2-7 | TRBV28
CASSPSPGQSTSEQYF | TGTGCCAGCAGTCCCTCCCCGGGACAGAGTACCTCCGAGCAGTACTTC | TRBD1 | NA | TRBJ2-7 | TRBV27
CASRTTGSNEKLFF | TGTGCCAGCAGGACGACAGGGTCTAATGAAAAACTGTTTTTT | TRBD1 | NA | TRBJ1-4 | TRBV6-5
CASSPGTGGLQAFF | TGCGCCAGCAGCCCCGGGACAGGGGGCCTTCAGGCTTTCTTT | TRBD1 | NA | TRBJ1-1 | TRBV5-1
CASSLTGSNEQFF | TGTGCCAGCAGTTTAACGGGGTCCAATGAGCAGTTCTTC | NA | NA | TRBJ2-1 | TRBV28
CATSDRGQPNTEAFF | TGTGCCACCAGTGATCGAGGACAGCCGAACACTGAAGCTTTCTTT | NA | once | TRBJ1-1 | TRBV24-1
CASSPPASGFSGYGYTF | TGTGCCAGCAGCCCACCGGCTTCCGGGTTTTCGGGCTATGGCTACACCTTC | NA | NA | TRBJ1-2 | TRBV9
CASSESNYGYTF | TGTGCCAGCAGTGAGTCTAACTATGGCTACACCTTC | NA | NA | TRBJ1-2 | TRBV2
CSASVAVTDTQYF | TGCAGTGCTAGTGTGGCGGTCACAGATACGCAGTATTTT | NA | NA | TRBJ2-3 | TRBV20-1
CASTMAGALTEAFF | TGTGCCAGCACCATGGCGGGAGCACTCACTGAAGCTTTCTTT | NA | NA | TRBJ1-1 | TRBV28
CASSLESGTNTGELFF | TGTGCCAGCAGCTTGGAAAGCGGAACGAACACCGGGGAGCTGTTTTTT | NA | NA | TRBJ2-2 | TRBV5-5